The clone carrying this T cell receptor beta chain was observed a handful of times. The antigen is not known. Exclusions: uncontrolled infection, other autoimmune disease, pregnancy, lactation. Clinical symptoms, serum thyroxine, TRAb, thyroid ultrasound and orbital computed tomography established diagnosis. The data are from a study of T cells in Graves' hyperthyroidism and ophthalmopathy. The germline gives CDR1 SSHAT, CDR2 FNYEAQ (reference sequence). The CDR3 length is 11 residues. General observations from the study: Blood held most thyroid clonotypes expanded above 0.001 frequency.

RNA transcripts served as the template for amplifying TCR beta CDR3 regions. Using the HTBI primer set, a first-round RT-PCR was run on the TCR CDR3. MiXCR was run by TCRdb on the multiplex PCR reads, yielding one entry per CDR3 protein. The sample carries 600,000 or so distinct CDR3 sequences, about 14% recorded once. Specimen: blood. This clonotype was sampled from a woman aged 45-60 years with Graves' ophthalmopathy. J is TRBJ2-2 and V is TRBV7-7; D might be TRBD2 (5 bases). Here the CDR3 reads CATGVSGELFF. The DNA of the CDR3 is TGTGCTACCGGGGTGTCCGGGGAGCTGTTTTTT.